The 23 T cell receptor beta chains listed next were all sequenced from one sample in a study of blood T cells in healthy people across ages. A sample-barcoded 5' primer and a J-beta primer mix were used in a second PCR of roughly 7 to 11 cycles. In TCRdb, the 5' RACE reads were re-called with MiXCR into one record per CDR3 protein. The repertoire has roughly 1,300,000 distinct CDR3 sequences, 45% to 70% of them found once; the top ten carry 5% to 7%. The sequencing sample was made of blood. These receptors originate from a man younger than 30 in good health.

This chain connects TRBV6-2 or TRBV6-3 to TRBJ2-7; 7 nucleotides agree with TRBD1. Trimming at V came to 4 bases and at J to 3 bases, leaving 9 bases not matched to a gene. Germline V CDR1 and CDR2: MNHEY, SVGEGT. This CDR3 is built from 15 residues. CDR3 bases: TGTGCCAGCAGTTTTCCCAGACAGGGCCGCTACGAGCAGTACTTC. Translated: CASSFPRQGRYEQYF.

This sequence joins TRBV10-3 and TRBJ2-4; D is uncertain. The assigned J gene may be wrong: the sequence end matches TRBJ2-7 better. This CDR3 comprises 11 residues. Germline V lookup: CDR1 ENHRY, CDR2 SYGVKD. In DNA form, the CDR3 reads TGTGCCATCAGTGAGACTCACGAGCAGTACTTC. Translating gives CAISETHEQYF.

Concerning this clonotype: Compared with germline, one end of the junction differs, possibly owing to a read error. The chain combines TRBV4-2 with TRBJ1-5; the D is unclear. CDR1 is LGHNA and CDR2 is YNFKEQ in the germline V gene. The CDR3 loop spans 15 amino acids. CDR3 nucleotide sequence: TGTGCCAGCAACCAAGGGCCCACCAGCAGTCAGCCCCAGCATTTT. It encodes CASNQGPTSSQPQHF.

The V and J genes are TRBV12-3 or TRBV12-4 and TRBJ2-7; 7 bases map to TRBD2. Germline trimming cut 3 bases from V and 4 bases from J; bases unmatched to any gene: 9. The CDR3 extends over 15 amino acids. The CDR3 sequence is CASSFVAAGIYEQYF. DNA for the CDR3: TGTGCCAGCAGTTTCGTGGCAGCGGGGATTTACGAGCAGTACTTC.

This sequence joins TRBV1 and TRBJ2-7; the D call in the table, TRBD1, was not verified against the DNA. TRBV1 is annotated as a pseudogene. The CDR3 sequence is 12 residues long. The DNA for the CDR3 is TGCACCAGCAGCTTTTCCCGGTACGAGCAGTACTTC. This gives the protein CTSSFSRYEQYF.

The genes are TRBV7-9 and TRBJ1-6; 8 bases are a match to TRBD1. Looked up from germline, CDR1 is SEHNR and CDR2 is FQNEAQ (reference sequence). The CDR3 runs to 15 residues. V trimming: 5 bases; J trimming: 8 bases; junction bases outside the gene matches: 8. CDR3 sequence reads: CASSPRDRLDSPLHF. CDR3 sequence (DNA): TGTGCCAGCAGCCCCCGGGACAGGCTGGATTCACCCCTCCACTTT.

The rearrangement links TRBV5-1 to TRBJ2-1; a weak D match, TRBD2 (6 bases). The J call could be wrong; TRBJ2-7 is a better fit for the DNA end. The CDR3 is 19 amino acids. In germline, CDR1 is SGHRS, CDR2 YFSETQ. The CDR3 protein is CASSLSPASGTGTYNEQYF. CDR3 nucleotides: TGCGCCAGCAGCTTGTCTCCCGCATCGGGGACTGGGACCTACAATGAGCAGTACTTC.

This clonotype was counted only a few times. In DNA, the CDR3 is TGTGCCATCAGTGAGTCTAGAGGGACTAGCGGTACCTACGAGCAGTACTTC. Translating it yields CAISESRGTSGTYEQYF. The chain uses TRBV10-3 and TRBJ2-7; 11 bases are a match to TRBD2. Trimming took 0 bases from V and 2 from J; bases not matched to a gene: 6. Germline-derived CDR1 and CDR2 are ENHRY and SYGVKD. The CDR3 has 17 residues.

The gene calls are TRBV5-1 and TRBJ2-7; D call uncertain. V was trimmed by 4 bases and J by 2 bases, leaving 16 bases between them. Germline lookup yields CDR1 SGHRS and CDR2 YFSETQ. The CDR3 has 15 residues. CDR3: CASSPRISGTYEQYF. DNA for the CDR3: TGCGCCAGCAGCCCCAGGATCTCGGGCACCTACGAGCAGTACTTC.

The genes are TRBV20-1 and TRBJ1-1; maybe TRBD1 (5 bases). Germline lookup yields CDR1 DFQATT and CDR2 SNEGSKA (reference sequence). The V and J ends lost 6 bases and 5 bases respectively, with 19 bases between them. The CDR3 spans 14 residues. The CDR3: CSASVTGAGTEAFF. The CDR3 bases are TGCAGTGCCTCAGTTACTGGGGCAGGGACTGAAGCTTTCTTT.

This clonotype appeared a few times. The V call is TRBV28, the J call TRBJ2-5; D unclear. Trimming left V 5 bases short and J 2 bases short, with 9 bases between. Germline assignment: CDR1 MDHEN and CDR2 SYDVKM. There are 13 residues in the CDR3. The CDR3 DNA is TGTGCCAGCAGTCCTCTCCCACAAGAGACCCAGTACTTC. Translated, it gives CASSPLPQETQYF.

The CDR3 loop reads CASSDLSGGITDTQYF. The CDR3 nucleotides read TGTGCCAGCAGTGACCTCAGCGGGGGGATCACAGATACGCAGTATTTT. This rearrangement joins TRBV6-1 to TRBJ2-3; 9 nucleotides line up with TRBD2. The germline gives CDR1 MNHNS, CDR2 SASEGT. V shed 3 bases and J 2 bases; nucleotides not matched to a gene: 6. The CDR3 length is 16 residues.

This chain uses TRBV20-1 with TRBJ2-1; tentatively, D is TRBD2 (6 bases). CDR3 length: 13 amino acids. CDR1 and CDR2 from the germline V gene are DFQATT and SNEGSKA (reference sequence). V dropped 5 bases and J dropped 5 bases, with 13 bases sitting between them. The CDR3 sequence is CSAPETGDNEQFF. CDR3 nucleotide sequence: TGCAGTGCTCCGGAGACGGGAGACAATGAGCAGTTCTTC.

The chain couples TRBV29-1 to TRBJ1-2; possible D gene TRBD1, 6 bases. Per the germline V gene, CDR1 is SQVTM and CDR2 is ANQGSEA. The V end was cut by 3 bases, the J end by 7 bases, with 12 bases between. The CDR3 covers 12 residues. As DNA, the CDR3 is TGCAGCGTTGACTGGGGGGCGCGTGGCTACACCTTC. Translation gives CSVDWGARGYTF.

The V call is TRBV27, the J call TRBJ1-1; D possibly corresponds to TRBD1 (6 bases). The CDR3 spans 13 residues. In germline, CDR1 is MNHEY, CDR2 SMNVEV (reference sequence). Trimming removed 2 bases from V and 6 bases from J, with 10 bases in between. CDR3 in amino acids: CASSLTRTAEAFF. The CDR3 DNA is TGTGCCAGCAGTTTAACCCGGACAGCTGAAGCTTTCTTT.

The chain has TRBV7-9 and TRBJ2-3, with D possibly TRBD2 on 5 matching bases. From germline, CDR1 is SEHNR and CDR2 FQNEAQ (reference sequence). V lost 11 bases and J lost 4, with 16 bases in between. CDR3 length equals 13 residues. CDR3 protein: CAPTPAEADTQYF. The CDR3 coding sequence is TGTGCCCCTACCCCAGCGGAGGCAGATACGCAGTATTTT.

In this sample, this clonotype turned up a few times. One junction end disagrees with the germline gene, perhaps due to a read error. The chain links TRBV12-3 or TRBV12-4 to TRBJ2-5, with 12 bases aligning to TRBD2. This CDR3 comprises 15 residues. CDR3 in amino acids: CASSLAGGNQETQYF. The DNA for the CDR3 is TGTGCCAGCAGTCTAGCGGGAGGGAACCAAGAGACCCAGTACTTC.

Remarks on this clonotype: A junction boundary mismatches the germline segment, possibly from a read error. The V gene is TRBV10-3, the J gene TRBJ2-5; the match to TRBD2 covers 15 bases. The DNA end lines up better with TRBJ2-7; the J call may be wrong. Germline-derived CDR1 and CDR2 are ENHRY and SYGVKD. The CDR3 has 17 residues. The CDR3: CAIGESGGLAGGVEQYF. CDR3 in DNA: TGTGCCATCGGTGAGTCGGGGGGACTAGCGGGAGGCGTCGAGCAGTACTTC.

The chain employs TRBV12-3 or TRBV12-4 and TRBJ2-3, with TRBD2 as a possible D gene (6 bases). CDR3 length equals 15 residues. V gave up 5 bases and J gave up 2 bases, with 14 bases separating them. The CDR3 nucleotides are TGTGCCAGCAGTGCTCGGAGGGCGTACACAGATACGCAGTATTTT. Translated, it gives CASSARRAYTDTQYF.

CDR3 protein: CASLVAGDYEQYF. CDR3 sequence (DNA): TGTGCCAGTCTCGTAGCGGGAGACTACGAGCAGTACTTC. V gene TRBV2 combines with J gene TRBJ2-5, with 9 bases identical to TRBD2. The J call may be mistaken, given a closer DNA end match to TRBJ2-7. CDR3 length: 13 amino acids. Germline CDR1 SNHLY, CDR2 FYNNEI.

Details on this clonotype: One end of the junction is discordant with germline, which a read error may explain. The chain joins TRBV5-1 to TRBJ2-5; 10 bases are shared with TRBD2. This CDR3 comprises 14 residues. Germline V gene sequence: CDR1 SGHRS, CDR2 YFSETQ. CDR3 sequence: CASSPGLARETRYF. The CDR3 region has the DNA TGCGCCAGCAGTCCGGGACTAGCGAGAGAGACCCGGTACTTC.

The chain employs TRBV6-2 or TRBV6-3 and TRBJ2-1; D may be TRBD1 (5 bases). There are 15 residues in the CDR3. Germline V gene lookup returns CDR1 MNHEY and CDR2 SVGEGT. With 5 bases removed from V and 0 bases from J, the gap between germline ends came to 11 bases. The CDR3 nucleotides read TGTGCCAGCAGTATTTCCGACAGCTCCTACAATGAGCAGTTCTTC. Protein sequence: CASSISDSSYNEQFF.

The rearrangement joins TRBV11-2 to TRBJ2-1; TRBD2 matches 8 bases. V lost 4 bases, J lost 8 bases, and 10 bases stayed unmatched. The CDR3 runs to 15 residues. CDR1 is SGHAT and CDR2 is FQNNGV in the germline V gene. The CDR3 is CASSSASGRGYEQFF. The CDR3 nucleotides read TGTGCCAGCAGCTCAGCGAGCGGGAGAGGATATGAGCAGTTCTTC.